Shown below are 5 T cell receptor beta chains from a single sample sequenced in a study of T cell clusters in autoimmune cytopenias (dated by TCRdb to the late 2010s). For each sample, TRB amplification used around 260 ng of peripheral blood genomic DNA, equal to some 35,000 genome equivalents. The data were produced on an Illumina MiSeq. To amplify TRB rearrangements, a touch-down multiplex PCR protocol was run with the TRB-A and TRB-B primer pools combined in a single tube. TCRdb reprocessed the public reads and reports one entry per CDR3 protein sequence, without DNA. The table of this sample itemizes 12,000 or so distinct CDR3 sequences. About 3.5% of the sample belongs to the ten largest clones. This sample was shared with a second study, whose subject was T cell repertoires in aging, cancer and after chemotherapy.

The sample taken for sequencing was peripheral blood. Source of these receptors: a human donor in good health.

By frequency, this clonotype is medium-sized. V and J are TRBV6-5 and TRBJ2-2; TCRdb selects TRBD1, and the lack of DNA leaves this call unchecked. This CDR3 comprises 14 residues. CDR1 and CDR2 (germline): MNHEY, SVGAGI. The CDR3 is CASSYSRRGGELFF.

V and J are TRBV13 and TRBJ2-3; TCRdb names TRBD2, which stays unverified in the absence of DNA. There are 14 residues in the CDR3. Germline loops: CDR1 PRHDT, CDR2 FYEKMQ (reference sequence). CDR3: CASSFRGPMDTQYF.

This CDR3 is CASSLLGSQVRGNEKLFF. The chain links TRBV28 to TRBJ1-4; with no DNA, the TCRdb D assignment of TRBD1 cannot be verified. Germline CDR1 MDHEN, CDR2 SYDVKM. The CDR3 consists of 18 residues.

The CDR3 sequence: CASRRTWELFF. The chain carries TRBV12-3 or TRBV12-4 and TRBJ2-2. The length of the CDR3 is 11 residues.

V usage is TRBV12-3 or TRBV12-4 and J usage is TRBJ2-5. This CDR3 is 13 amino acids long. CDR3 amino acids: CASSLGPQETQYF.